This entry describes one TCR beta chain. The antigen remains undetermined. This record comes from a study of CD8 T cells in Susac syndrome. Study as a whole: Patients with Susac syndrome were, at the time of blood collection, therapy-naive, maintained on corticosteroids, or maintained on intravenous immunoglobulin alone.

cDNA came from about 0.46 to 1 ug RNA primed by random hexamers. TCR beta CDR3 was amplified by immunoSEQ multiplex PCR. This amplification extended across 54 Vbeta and 13 Jbeta segments. TCRdb processed the immunoSEQ multiplex PCR reads anew with MiXCR; each CDR3 protein has one entry. The sample records 80,000 or so distinct CDR3 sequences, 85% to 95% being singletons. The germline gives CDR1 MNHNS, CDR2 SASEGT. The CDR3 is 14 residues long. V dropped 8 bases and J dropped 2; count of bases not matched to a gene: 6. Patients with Susac syndrome met diagnostic criteria that were recently defined for definite or probable disease. Overall study results and limits: The CD4+ T cell repertoires from Susac syndrome exhibited no clonal expansion.

Material for sequencing was CD4+ T cells from PBMCs. The rearrangement links TRBV6-1 to TRBJ2-4, with 7 nucleotides matching TRBD2. The sequence came from a human donor with Susac syndrome. Here the CDR3 DNA reads TGTGCCAGCGACGCTAGCGGCACCAAAAACATTCAGTACTTC. This codes for CASDASGTKNIQYF.